Listed here are 27 T cell receptor beta chains from one sample, sequenced in a study of PD-1 blockade in classical Hodgkin lymphoma. The data were produced by immunoSEQ multiplex PCR, yet TCRdb's version contains in-frame clones alone and is incomplete. The table shows about 24,000 clones, with 70% to 80% occurring only once. Time point noted: cycle 4 day 1 (C4D1), after about 6 weeks of nivolumab. Every patient relapsed after autologous stem cell transplantation, and brentuximab vedotin exposure varied. Sequenced here: peripheral blood mononuclear cells (PBMCs), sampled before the fourth cycle of nivolumab. These receptors all stem from a human donor with classical Hodgkin lymphoma.

CDR3 protein: CASSQDHRGTEAFF. The CDR3 DNA sequence: TGCGCCAGCAGCCAAGATCACAGGGGCACTGAAGCTTTCTTT. This chain joins TRBV4-1 and TRBJ1-1; TRBD1 matches at 7 bases. Germline V gene data show CDR1 as MGHRA and CDR2 as YSYEKL. V trimming: 0 bases; J trimming: 4 bases; junction bases outside the gene matches: 2. The CDR3 runs 14 residues.

Concerning this clone: Mismatch with germline at one junction end may stem from a read error. The CDR3 DNA reads TGCGCCAGCAGCCACAGTGGGCATACGAACACTGAAGCTTTCTTT. It codes for CASSHSGHTNTEAFF. The J gene is TRBJ1-1, the V gene TRBV11-3; D uncertain. The CDR3 consists of 15 residues. Germline CDR1 is SGHNT and CDR2 is YENEEA.

The rearrangement uses TRBV2 and TRBJ2-4; D is unclear. The CDR3 extends over 13 amino acids. The germline V and J ends were trimmed by 10 bases and 9 bases, with 19 bases remaining between them. Germline V gene lookup returns CDR1 SNHLY and CDR2 FYNNEI. CDR3 region: CAIKGPPAAIQYF. In DNA form, the CDR3 reads TGTGCCATCAAGGGCCCTCCGGCGGCCATTCAGTACTTC.

V gene TRBV7-2 combines with J gene TRBJ1-1; D is uncertain. The length of the CDR3 is 14 residues. Germline V CDR1 and CDR2: SGHTA, FQGNSA. The V and J ends lost 3 bases and 4 bases respectively, with 12 bases between them. CDR3 DNA sequence: TGTGCCAGCAGCTTGGTCCCTACGGGCACTGAAGCTTTCTTT. This codes for CASSLVPTGTEAFF.

J is TRBJ1-6 and V is TRBV7-2; a possible D gene is TRBD1 (5 bases). The germline V gene has CDR1 SGHTA and CDR2 FQGNSA. The CDR3 sequence is 16 residues long. The V end was cut by 0 bases, the J end by 14 bases, with 20 bases between. The CDR3 DNA sequence: TGTGCCAGCAGCTTAGCGTCAGGGCGGACCGGTGAGACCCTCCACTTT. It encodes CASSLASGRTGETLHF.

V usage is TRBV2 and J usage is TRBJ1-2, with a possible D match to TRBD1 (6 bases). V gave up 5 bases and J gave up 2 bases, with 9 bases separating them. This CDR3 has 13 residues. Germline V lookup: CDR1 SNHLY, CDR2 FYNNEI. The CDR3 region is CASSTDRNYGYTF. The CDR3 DNA is TGTGCCAGCAGTACCGACAGGAACTATGGCTACACCTTC.

A few counts support this clone. J is TRBJ2-5 and V is TRBV6-5; 10 nucleotides line up with TRBD1. In germline, CDR1 is MNHEY, CDR2 SVGAGI. J lost 5 bases, V lost 6 bases, and 9 bases had no gene match. The CDR3 contains 15 residues. CDR3 coding DNA: TGTGCCAGCAGAATGGGACAGGGGAGTGGGGAGACCCAGTACTTC. As protein: CASRMGQGSGETQYF.

This clone was seen a handful of times. This chain links TRBV6-5 with TRBJ1-3; D perhaps matches TRBD1 (5 bases). The CDR3 runs 16 residues. CDR1 is MNHEY, CDR2 SVGAGI, per germline. The V and J ends lost 3 bases and 1 base respectively, with 13 bases between them. The CDR3 loop is CASSYGLGGSGNTIYF. Written as DNA, the CDR3 is TGTGCCAGCAGTTATGGGCTCGGGGGGTCTGGAAACACCATATATTTT.

This clone has just one count. A much larger clone differs from this one at a single base, so this may be a read error. J is TRBJ1-6 and V is TRBV4-3, with D possibly matching TRBD1 (6 bases). Between the trimmed V and J ends, which lost 5 bases and 7 bases, there was a span of 15 bases. The CDR3 contains 15 residues. Germline CDR1 and CDR2: LGHNA and YSLEER. As DNA, the CDR3 is TGCGCCAGCAGCTTGGGGACGGGGACAAATTCACCCCTCCACTTT. It yields the protein CASSLGTGTNSPLHF.

The chain links TRBV5-1 to TRBJ1-6; possible D gene TRBD1, 5 bases. CDR3 size: 16 residues. The ends were cut back, 0 bases at V and 4 bases at J, with 11 bases in the middle. Germline lookup yields CDR1 SGHRS and CDR2 YFSETQ. CDR3 sequence: CASSLGDSGYNSPLHF. CDR3 DNA sequence: TGCGCCAGCAGCTTGGGCGACTCAGGGTATAATTCACCCCTCCACTTT.

The chain links TRBV6-7 to TRBJ2-1, with 13 nucleotides matching TRBD2. TRBV6-7 is placed among ORFs of uncertain function. With V trimmed by 5 bases and J by 4 bases, 5 bases remained unmatched. CDR3 size: 16 residues. The CDR3 nucleotides read TGTGCCAGCAGTACCCTGACTAGCGGGGGGTACAATGAGCAGTTCTTC. Protein product: CASSTLTSGGYNEQFF.

This clone was found a few times. The chain couples TRBV4-3 to TRBJ2-3, with 10 bases fitting TRBD2. This CDR3 has 17 amino acids. The J segment lost 2 bases and the V segment lost 1 base, leaving 6 bases of the junction unmatched. The V gene's germline CDR1 is LGHNA and CDR2 YSLEER. The CDR3 loop is CASSQALAGANTDTQYF. The CDR3 nucleotides read TGCGCCAGCAGCCAAGCCCTAGCGGGGGCCAACACAGATACGCAGTATTTT.

The chain uses TRBV4-3 and TRBJ2-5; D is unresolved. V lost 4 bases and J lost 3, with 9 bases in between. CDR3 length: 13 residues. Germline assignment: CDR1 LGHNA and CDR2 YSLEER. DNA for the CDR3: TGCGCCAGCAGCCTAGTACTGAAAGAGACCCAGTACTTC. It codes for CASSLVLKETQYF.

This chain joins TRBV5-1 and TRBJ2-5, with TRBD1 matching 7 bases. Per the germline V gene, CDR1 is SGHRS and CDR2 is YFSETQ. J was trimmed by 3 bases and V by 7 bases; bases with no gene match: 15. The CDR3 covers 16 residues. CDR3 amino acids: CASLTKDRDRKETQYF. CDR3 DNA sequence: TGCGCCAGCTTGACGAAGGACCGGGACAGAAAAGAGACCCAGTACTTC.

This clone has only a few counts. The chain has TRBV10-1 and TRBJ2-5; 11 nucleotides align to TRBD2. The junction had 13 bases not matched to a gene; V was cut back by 7 bases and J by 3 bases. The CDR3 totals 17 residues. Germline loops: CDR1 WNHNN, CDR2 SYGVQD (reference sequence). This chain's CDR3 is CASMVVGTSGTEETQYF. Here the CDR3 DNA reads TGCGCCAGCATGGTGGTCGGGACTAGCGGTACGGAAGAGACCCAGTACTTC.

The V call is TRBV5-5, the J call TRBJ1-1; D not certain. There are 14 residues in the CDR3. Germline-derived CDR1 and CDR2 are SGHKS and YYEKEE (reference sequence). V was cut by 0 bases and J by 8 bases, with 14 bases left in between. CDR3 DNA: TGTGCCAGCAGCTTGGCCGCATGGCAGACAGAAGCTTTCTTT. Protein: CASSLAAWQTEAFF. Full variable domain (rest looked up from reference TRBV5-5 and TRBJ1-1): DAGVTQSPTHLIKTRGQQVTLRCSPISGHKSVSWYQQVLGQGPQFIFQYYEKEERGRGNFPDRFSARQFPNYSSELNVNALLLGDSALYLCASSLAAWQTEAFFGQGTRLTVV.

The chain joins TRBV5-1 to TRBJ1-5; D unresolved. CDR3 size: 16 residues. The ends were cut back, 0 bases at V and 3 bases at J, with 13 bases in the middle. Germline V gene sequence: CDR1 SGHRS, CDR2 YFSETQ. CDR3 sequence (DNA): TGCGCCAGCAGCTTGGGGGCGGGGAGCATCAATCAGCCCCAGCATTTT. Translated: CASSLGAGSINQPQHF.

The V call is TRBV5-1, the J call TRBJ1-2; maybe TRBD1 (6 bases). Per the germline V gene, CDR1 is SGHRS and CDR2 is YFSETQ. CDR3 length: 13 residues. V gave up 4 bases and J gave up 4 bases, with 11 bases separating them. CDR3 amino acids: CASSTDSIYGYTF. CDR3 DNA sequence: TGCGCCAGCAGCACGGACAGCATCTATGGCTACACCTTC.

The V and J genes are TRBV2 and TRBJ2-1; either TRBD1 or TRBD2 may fit D (5 bases each). Trimming stripped 8 bases from V and 0 bases from J, with 11 bases between. This CDR3 has 14 residues. Germline V gene lookup returns CDR1 SNHLY and CDR2 FYNNEI. CDR3 sequence (DNA): TGTGCCAGCGGGGGATCGAGCTCCTACAATGAGCAGTTCTTC. This encodes CASGGSSSYNEQFF.

Here the CDR3 reads CASSSCTGFEQYV. DNA for the CDR3: TGTGCCAGCAGCTCATGCACAGGATTCGAGCAGTACGTC. The rearrangement uses TRBV11-3 and TRBJ2-7, with D possibly being TRBD1 (5 bases). V gave up 4 bases and J gave up 6 bases, with 13 bases separating them. Germline-derived CDR1 and CDR2 are SGHNT and YENEEA. The CDR3 loop spans 13 amino acids.

The gene calls are TRBV28 and TRBJ1-4, with 7 nucleotides matching TRBD1. CDR1 and CDR2 from the germline V gene are MDHEN and SYDVKM. The CDR3 extends over 15 amino acids. J lost 3 bases, V lost 6 bases, and 7 bases had no gene match. CDR3 in DNA: TGTGCCAGCAGGTTTAGGGGGCGGGCTAATGAAAAACTGTTTTTT. It specifies CASRFRGRANEKLFF.

This chain joins TRBV18 and TRBJ2-1, with D maybe TRBD1 (6 bases). The CDR3 covers 15 residues. Germline CDR1 KGHSH, CDR2 LQKENI. V was pared by 3 bases and J by 0 bases, with 9 bases between. The CDR3 reads CASSPDSSSYNEQFF. The CDR3 nucleotides read TGTGCCAGCTCACCGGACAGTTCCTCCTACAATGAGCAGTTCTTC.

The chain uses TRBV5-1 and TRBJ1-1, with TRBD1 identical over 7 bases. V shed 4 bases, J shed 6 bases, and the junction held 12 bases outside the gene matches. The CDR3 is 15 residues long. Germline-derived CDR1 and CDR2 are SGHRS and YFSETQ. The CDR3 here is CASSPKTGRDSEAFF. The CDR3 DNA sequence: TGCGCCAGCAGCCCCAAGACAGGGAGGGACTCTGAAGCTTTCTTT.

V gene TRBV19 combines with J gene TRBJ2-5; D unclear. V was trimmed by 3 bases and J by 5 bases, leaving 25 bases between them. The CDR3 has 18 residues. Per germline, CDR1 LNHDA and CDR2 SQIVND (reference sequence). The CDR3 coding sequence is TGTGCCAGTAGTATCGGTGTATCTGCGTCCCTAGTCACGGAGACCCAGTACTTC. Its translation: CASSIGVSASLVTETQYF.

The V call is TRBV28, the J call TRBJ1-5, with a possible D match to TRBD1 (6 bases). CDR1 and CDR2 (germline): MDHEN, SYDVKM. V was clipped by 7 bases and J by 7 bases, with 14 bases between them. CDR3 length: 13 amino acids. Written as DNA, the CDR3 is TGTGCCAGCACCCTAGGGGGTGGACAGCCCCAGCATTTT. Its protein is CASTLGGGQPQHF.

In DNA form, the CDR3 reads TGTGCCAGTAGTGCCACAGGGGCCGAGCAGTACTTC. Its translation: CASSATGAEQYF. This chain links TRBV19 with TRBJ2-7, with 7 bases that match TRBD1. The CDR3 runs to 12 residues. V lost 5 bases and J lost 6; bases outside the gene matches: 4. CDR1 and CDR2 (germline): LNHDA, SQIVND (reference sequence).

V gene TRBV6-5 combines with J gene TRBJ1-2; D is undetermined. This CDR3 region has 14 residues. With 0 bases removed from V and 6 bases from J, the gap between germline ends came to 11 bases. Germline loops: CDR1 MNHEY, CDR2 SVGAGI. This CDR3 is CASSYSPLWDGYTF. The CDR3, as DNA: TGTGCCAGCAGTTACTCGCCCCTTTGGGATGGCTACACCTTC.